One TCR beta chain is described in this entry. As yet, its antigen is unknown. CDR1 and CDR2 (germline): SNHLY, FYNNEI. V dropped 6 bases and J dropped 14 bases, with 14 bases sitting between them. This CDR3 spans 11 amino acids. Alongside a J-beta primer mix, a sample-barcoded 5' primer served in a second PCR lasting about 7 to 12 cycles. TCRdb called the 5' RACE reads again in MiXCR, with one record for every CDR3 protein. The sample gives fewer than 900,000 distinct CDR3 sequences, 49% of which show up once; roughly 31% is in the top ten. At least 6.5 million PBMCs were isolated per sample. This specimen belongs to a study of blood T cells in healthy people across ages. Study-wide findings and caveats: The fall in TCR beta diversity per million T cells was roughly linear with age. CMV status of donors was unknown, possibly confounding expanded clonotype changes. Unsorted PBMC material precluded a definitive naive versus antigen-experienced comparison.

V and J are TRBV2 and TRBJ2-1, with D perhaps matching TRBD2 (6 bases). The receptor was isolated from a woman in her sixties in good health. Sequencing was performed on blood. The CDR3 region is CASRYGTGEFF. The CDR3 region has the DNA TGTGCCAGCAGGTATGGGACTGGTGAGTTCTTC.